This entry describes one T cell receptor beta chain. Its specific antigen is unknown. No base quality values were provided; no much bigger clone lies one nucleotide off. This sample is part of a study of blood T cell repertoires in COVID-19 (TCRdb year 2020). For the study in its entirety: Samples from collaborators originated in the United States, Italy and Spain and spanned both the acute and convalescent phases of COVID-19. The material from the prospective study consisted of cDNA or gDNA derived from T cells, B-cell-depleted T cells, or PBMCs. Subjects who had been exposed to COVID-19, were actively infected with it, or had recovered from it provided the deeply sampled blood TCRbeta repertoires that made up the dataset. The repertoires were released in a freely available public database intended as a resource for research on the immune response to SARS-CoV-2. The samples were drawn from the first 160 participants of the ongoing ImmuneRACE study and from 950 to 1,500 subjects provided by 6 global collaborators. The sample metadata nearly always contained a de-identified subject ID, COVID-19 status, age in years and sex. Where available, HLA class I and class II types were taken from metadata supplied by the sample provider and were not determined by assay-based typing. General study outcomes and caveats: How much clinical and demographic metadata was included differed by source and by participant, and the metadata was provided uncurated.

The immunoSEQ Assay, a bias-controlled multiplex PCR, was used to amplify TCRbeta CDR3 regions from genomic DNA. The published analysis was carried out like this. Within the assay, amplification of reference gene primers was used to estimate how many nucleated cells each sample contained. To quantify the absolute abundance of each unique TCRbeta CDR3 rearrangement, sequence reads were collapsed and filtered. For each sample, productive Simpson clonality was calculated as the square root of Simpson's diversity index across productive rearrangements. Sourced from immuneACCESS, this table was stored by TCRdb with only in-frame sequences that have V and J called. A share of the clones is absent; for the studies checked, an unresolved V gene accounts for under half, and the remainder has no known explanation. The DNA was the basis for D and trimming; V, J and clone size are from that table. The sample contains some 26,000 clones, 70% to 85% of them found a single time. More than 1.5% of the sample belongs to the ten largest clones.

Relative to germline, V is 3 bases shorter and J is 11 bases shorter, with 13 bases between their ends. Looking up the germline V gene yields CDR1 ENHRY and CDR2 SYGVKD. The cysteine opens and the phenylalanine closes a CDR3 of 12 amino acids. The entry retains the CDR3 DNA only, 36 bases that are in frame from base 1. Collaborating institutions collected whole blood in K2EDTA tubes following their own protocols. For TCRbeta analysis, collaborators shipped samples as frozen whole blood, isolated PBMCs, or DNA extracted from either of those sample types. The V gene is TRBV10-3 and the J gene is TRBJ1-1; the best D guess is TRBD1, with 5 bases matching. This TCR was recovered from an elderly man with active or convalescent COVID-19. The specimen was peripheral blood. The CDR3 loop reads CAISDGALGAFF. The DNA is as follows: TGTGCCATCAGTGATGGGGCTCTTGGTGCTTTCTTT.